Below, 27 T cell receptor beta chains from the same sample are listed, as sequenced in a study of lymphopenia after photon versus proton radiotherapy. Only in-frame clones appear in the TCRdb table, and some are missing; sequencing was by immunoSEQ multiplex PCR. The sample has 25,000 to 30,000 clones; approximately 85% are singletons. The sequencing used peripheral blood, collected from a patient treated with photon-based radiotherapy. The origin of the receptors is a man aged 45 to 65 with gastric cancer.

CDR3 in DNA: TGTGCCAGCAGCTGGGGACAGTCTGGGGCCAACGTCCTGACTTTC. Protein: CASSWGQSGANVLTF. The gene calls are TRBV5-6 and TRBJ2-6, with 7 bases aligning to TRBD1. V was clipped by 3 bases and J by 1 base; unmatched bases: 1. Germline CDR1 reads SGHDT; CDR2 reads YYEEEE. This CDR3 has 15 residues.

The chain combines TRBV14 with TRBJ1-2, with D possibly being TRBD1 (5 bases). Germline CDR1 reads SGHDN; CDR2 reads FVKESK. There are 13 residues in the CDR3. With 2 bases removed from V and 4 bases from J, the gap between germline ends came to 8 bases. The CDR3 coding sequence is TGTGCCAGCAGCCAACGGGGGAGCTATGGCTACACCTTC. Translated, it gives CASSQRGSYGYTF.

The chain recombines TRBV19 with TRBJ2-7, with 8 bases aligning to TRBD1. With V trimmed by 3 bases and J by 3 bases, 4 bases remained unmatched. Per germline, CDR1 LNHDA and CDR2 SQIVND (reference sequence). The CDR3 is made up of 14 amino acids. CDR3 sequence (DNA): TGTGCCAGTAGTATTGAAGACAGGGGCTACGAGCAGTACTTC. This sequence encodes CASSIEDRGYEQYF.

The chain joins TRBV2 to TRBJ1-1; no definite D call. Trimming pared 10 bases from V and 1 base from J, leaving 10 bases between. The CDR3 is made up of 12 amino acids. Germline-derived CDR1 and CDR2 are SNHLY and FYNNEI. The CDR3 bases are TGTGCCAACGCACGGGGGAACACTGAAGCTTTCTTT. As protein: CANARGNTEAFF.

The gene calls are TRBV7-2 and TRBJ2-1, with TRBD2 matching 9 bases. From germline, CDR1 is SGHTA and CDR2 FQGNSA. Trimming at V came to 3 bases and at J to 5 bases, leaving 2 bases not matched to a gene. This CDR3 is built from 14 residues. CDR3 in amino acids: CASSFLAGHNEQFF. The CDR3, as DNA: TGTGCCAGCAGCTTTCTAGCGGGACACAATGAGCAGTTCTTC.

The CDR3 here is CASSHDRGTYEQYF. CDR3 sequence (DNA): TGTGCCAGCAGTCACGACAGGGGTACCTACGAGCAGTACTTC. This rearrangement joins TRBV6-1 to TRBJ2-7; the match to TRBD1 covers 8 bases. V shed 5 bases and J 2 bases; nucleotides not matched to a gene: 5. Germline-derived CDR1 and CDR2 are MNHNS and SASEGT. The CDR3 is 14 residues long.

The V gene is TRBV2, the J gene TRBJ1-5; perhaps TRBD1 as D (5 bases). Germline V gives CDR1 SNHLY, CDR2 FYNNEI. Deletions cut 0 bases from V and 11 bases from J, with 14 bases between. The CDR3 has 14 amino acids. The CDR3 nucleotides are TGTGCCAGCAGTGAAGCAGCGGGGCCCGTAGCCCAGCATTTT. As protein: CASSEAAGPVAQHF.

This clone was detected once. The V and J genes are TRBV5-1 and TRBJ1-1, with unresolved D. CDR3 length equals 15 residues. Germline V gene data show CDR1 as SGHRS and CDR2 as YFSETQ. The V end was cut by 0 bases, the J end by 2 bases, with 11 bases between. The DNA of the CDR3 is TGCGCCAGCAGCTTGGATCAGCGGATAAACACTGAAGCTTTCTTT. The encoded protein is CASSLDQRINTEAFF.

This chain joins TRBV15 and TRBJ2-7, with D unclear. The CDR3 consists of 15 residues. Germline CDR1 is LNHNV and CDR2 is YYDKDF (reference sequence). Trimming took 1 base from V and 1 from J, leaving 11 bases between them. This CDR3 is CATSRVRGGSYEQYF. As DNA, the CDR3 is TGTGCCACCAGCAGAGTAAGAGGTGGGTCCTACGAGCAGTACTTC.

This clone was picked up one time. The rearrangement links TRBV20-1 to TRBJ1-2; unclear D gene. This CDR3 comprises 11 residues. Germline V gene data show CDR1 as DFQATT and CDR2 as SNEGSKA (reference sequence). V lost 3 bases, J lost 8 bases, and 10 bases lay in between. The DNA for the CDR3 is TGCAGTGCTAGCGCCGGGGTCGGCTACACCTTC. Translating gives CSASAGVGYTF.

V usage is TRBV7-2 and J usage is TRBJ2-3; 9 nucleotides line up with TRBD2. V was clipped by 4 bases and J by 2 bases; unmatched bases: 7. CDR3 length equals 16 residues. Germline assignment: CDR1 SGHTA and CDR2 FQGNSA. The CDR3 protein is CASSSLAGAYTDTQYF. As DNA, the CDR3 is TGTGCCAGCAGCTCATTAGCGGGGGCCTACACAGATACGCAGTATTTT. Full variable domain (rest looked up from reference TRBV7-2 and TRBJ2-3): GAGVSQSPSNKVTEKGKDVELRCDPISGHTALYWYRQSLGQGLEFLIYFQGNSAPDKSGLPSDRFSAERTGGSVSTLTIQRTQQEDSAVYLCASSSLAGAYTDTQYFGPGTRLTVL.

This clone occurred a few times. The rearrangement links TRBV6-6 to TRBJ1-6; D gene unclear. The CDR3 loop spans 11 amino acids. V dropped 6 bases and J dropped 9 bases, with 6 bases sitting between them. Per germline, CDR1 MNHNY and CDR2 SVGAGI (reference sequence). The CDR3 DNA follows: TGTGCCAGCAGCCCCAGTTCACCCCTCCACTTT. Its translation is CASSPSSPLHF.

The V call is TRBV6-5, the J call TRBJ2-1, with 11 positions matching TRBD2. Germline-derived CDR1 and CDR2 are MNHEY and SVGAGI. Unmatched junction bases numbered 6, after V lost 4 bases and J lost 4 bases. There are 16 residues in the CDR3. CDR3 sequence: CASSLLAGGVYNEQFF. The CDR3 nucleotides are TGTGCCAGCAGTTTGTTAGCGGGGGGGGTATACAATGAGCAGTTCTTC.

The V call is TRBV29-1, the J call TRBJ2-1, with 11 bases matching TRBD2. The V segment lost 7 bases and the J segment 4 bases; nucleotides outside the gene matches: 6. In germline, CDR1 is SQVTM, CDR2 ANQGSEA. The CDR3 has 14 residues. CDR3 protein: CSAGLAGLYNEQFF. CDR3 nucleotide sequence: TGCAGCGCCGGACTAGCGGGTTTGTACAATGAGCAGTTCTTC.

This clone was picked up a small number of times. This rearrangement joins TRBV27 to TRBJ1-2; D may be TRBD1 (6 bases). Trimming shortened V by 5 bases and J by 8 bases, and 9 bases separated the two germline ends. The CDR3 consists of 11 residues. Germline CDR1 reads MNHEY; CDR2 reads SMNVEV (reference sequence). The CDR3 sequence: CASSQGRGYTF. The DNA for the CDR3 is TGTGCCAGCAGTCAGGGGCGAGGCTACACCTTC.

This sequence joins TRBV7-6 and TRBJ2-2, with TRBD1 matching 7 bases. Germline-derived CDR1 and CDR2 are SGHVS and FNYEAQ. V gave up 2 bases and J gave up 4 bases; unmatched junction bases: 4. The CDR3 sequence is 15 residues long. The CDR3 bases are TGTGCCAGCAGCTTAATGGGACAGACCACCGGGGAGCTGTTTTTT. This gives the protein CASSLMGQTTGELFF.

The CDR3 protein is CASSLQGAGYASEAFF. For the CDR3, the DNA is TGTGCCAGCAGCTTACAGGGGGCGGGTTATGCATCTGAAGCTTTCTTT. The gene calls are TRBV14 and TRBJ1-1; 9 nucleotides align to TRBD1. The junction had 13 bases not matched to a gene; V was cut back by 5 bases and J by 6 bases. The CDR3 is 16 residues long. In germline, CDR1 is SGHDN, CDR2 FVKESK.

This clone showed up just a few times. The chain is built from TRBV9 and TRBJ2-1; D ambiguous. CDR3 length equals 13 residues. The V gene's germline CDR1 is SGDLS and CDR2 YYNGEE. The V end lost 1 base, the J end lost 4 bases, and 6 bases lay between the germline ends. DNA of the CDR3: TGTGCCAGCAGCGTATCCGAATACAATGAGCAGTTCTTC. This encodes CASSVSEYNEQFF.

The chain couples TRBV7-3 to TRBJ2-3; 8 bases are a match to TRBD1. The CDR3 contains 16 residues. CDR1 and CDR2 from the germline V gene are SGHTA and FQGTGA. V was pared by 5 bases and J by 4 bases, with 11 bases of the junction left unmatched. The CDR3 DNA is TGTGCCAGCAGCCCCGTCGGGACAGGACCCCCAGATACGCAGTATTTT. This translates into CASSPVGTGPPDTQYF.

The chain recombines TRBV6-6 with TRBJ2-7; 7 positions agree with TRBD1. The CDR3 consists of 11 residues. Germline assignment: CDR1 MNHNY and CDR2 SVGAGI (reference sequence). The CDR3 spells CASSYGGDRFV. CDR3 nucleotides: TGTGCCAGCAGTTACGGTGGGGACAGATTCGTC.

The chain uses TRBV14 and TRBJ2-7; tentative D call: TRBD2 (5 bases). Trimming left V 4 bases short and J 5 bases short, with 18 bases between. Germline V gene sequence: CDR1 SGHDN, CDR2 FVKESK. CDR3 length equals 15 residues. In nucleotides, the CDR3 is TGTGCCAGCAGCCCCCTAGGAGGATCCCTGGACGAGCAGTACTTC. Residues: CASSPLGGSLDEQYF.

The chain recombines TRBV4-1 with TRBJ2-3; no reliable D call. The V and J ends lost 4 bases and 1 base respectively, with 12 bases between them. The CDR3 length is 15 residues. CDR1 and CDR2 from the germline V gene are MGHRA and YSYEKL. In nucleotides, the CDR3 is TGCGCCAGCAGCCCCGGGCTAACGCGCACAGATACGCAGTATTTT. This sequence encodes CASSPGLTRTDTQYF.

The chain recombines TRBV15 with TRBJ2-4, with D perhaps matching TRBD1 (5 bases). CDR3 size: 14 residues. CDR1 is LNHNV and CDR2 is YYDKDF in the germline V gene (reference sequence). The V and J ends lost 0 bases and 6 bases respectively, with 9 bases between them. The CDR3 reads CATSREGALNIQYF. CDR3 bases: TGTGCCACCAGCAGAGAAGGGGCCTTAAACATTCAGTACTTC.

V usage is TRBV5-1 and J usage is TRBJ1-1, with unresolved D. CDR1 and CDR2 (germline): SGHRS, YFSETQ. Between the trimmed V and J ends, which lost 3 bases and 1 base, there was a span of 19 bases. There are 17 residues in the CDR3. This CDR3 is CASSSLTLGRRNTEAFF. The CDR3 region has the DNA TGCGCCAGCAGCTCCTTAACCCTCGGACGGAGGAACACTGAAGCTTTCTTT.

The CDR3 loop is CATSRGGRGANYEQYF. The CDR3 DNA reads TGTGCCACCAGCAGAGGGGGGAGAGGGGCAAACTACGAGCAGTACTTC. V is TRBV15 and J is TRBJ2-7; the D call may be TRBD1 or TRBD2 (5 bases each). The ends were cut back, 1 base at V and 3 bases at J, with 16 bases in the middle. The length of the CDR3 is 16 residues. CDR1 and CDR2 from the germline V gene are LNHNV and YYDKDF (reference sequence).

The chain links TRBV4-2 to TRBJ2-3; the D gene could be TRBD1 or TRBD2 (5 bases each). Trimming removed 1 base at V and 6 bases at J, with 14 bases between. The CDR3 runs to 15 residues. Germline assignment: CDR1 LGHNA and CDR2 YNFKEQ. Here the CDR3 DNA reads TGTGCCAGCAGCCAAGCGAGGGGCTTCTCGGATACGCAGTATTTT. Encoded protein: CASSQARGFSDTQYF.

The chain links TRBV4-2 to TRBJ2-2; TRBD2 matches 10 bases. The CDR3 covers 16 residues. With 3 bases clipped from V and 4 bases from J, the junction kept 5 bases outside the gene matches. Looked up from germline, CDR1 is LGHNA and CDR2 is YNFKEQ. The CDR3 sequence is CASSQNSGGFTGELFF. The CDR3, as DNA: TGTGCCAGCAGCCAGAATAGCGGGGGGTTCACCGGGGAGCTGTTTTTT.